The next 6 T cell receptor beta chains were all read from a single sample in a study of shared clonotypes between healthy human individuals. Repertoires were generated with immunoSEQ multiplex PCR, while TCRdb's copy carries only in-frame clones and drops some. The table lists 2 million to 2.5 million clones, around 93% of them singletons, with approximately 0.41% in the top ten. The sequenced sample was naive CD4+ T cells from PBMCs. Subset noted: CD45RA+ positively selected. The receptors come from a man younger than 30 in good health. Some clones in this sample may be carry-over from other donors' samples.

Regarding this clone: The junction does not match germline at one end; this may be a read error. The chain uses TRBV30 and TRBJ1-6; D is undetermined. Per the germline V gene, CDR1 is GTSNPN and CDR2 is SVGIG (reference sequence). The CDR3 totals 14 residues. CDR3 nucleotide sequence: TGTGCCTGCCATACCCGGTCCTCTAATTCACCCCTCCACTTT. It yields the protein CACHTRSSNSPLHF.

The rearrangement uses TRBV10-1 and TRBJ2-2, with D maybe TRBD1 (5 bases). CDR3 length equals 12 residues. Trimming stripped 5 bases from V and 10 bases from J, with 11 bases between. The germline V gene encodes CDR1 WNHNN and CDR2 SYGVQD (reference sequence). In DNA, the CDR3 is TGCGCCAGCAGTTTCCAGGGTGAGGAGCTGTTTTTT. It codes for CASSFQGEELFF.

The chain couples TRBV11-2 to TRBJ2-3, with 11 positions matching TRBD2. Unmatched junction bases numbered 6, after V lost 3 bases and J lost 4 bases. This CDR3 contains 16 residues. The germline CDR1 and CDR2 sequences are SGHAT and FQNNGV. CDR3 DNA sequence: TGTGCCAGCAGCTTTAGCGGGAGGGCCATCGCAGATACGCAGTATTTT. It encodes CASSFSGRAIADTQYF.

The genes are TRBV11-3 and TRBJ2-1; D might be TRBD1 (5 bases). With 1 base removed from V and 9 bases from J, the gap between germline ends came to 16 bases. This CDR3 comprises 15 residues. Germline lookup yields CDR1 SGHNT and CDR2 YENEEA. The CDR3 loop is CASSLGWQGRGEQFF. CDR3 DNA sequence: TGTGCCAGCAGCTTAGGATGGCAGGGAAGGGGTGAGCAGTTCTTC.

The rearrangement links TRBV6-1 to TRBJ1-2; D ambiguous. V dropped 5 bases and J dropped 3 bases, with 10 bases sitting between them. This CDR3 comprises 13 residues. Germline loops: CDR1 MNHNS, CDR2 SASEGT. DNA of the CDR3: TGTGCCAGCAGTTCGCAGGTGCACTATGGCTACACCTTC. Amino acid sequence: CASSSQVHYGYTF.

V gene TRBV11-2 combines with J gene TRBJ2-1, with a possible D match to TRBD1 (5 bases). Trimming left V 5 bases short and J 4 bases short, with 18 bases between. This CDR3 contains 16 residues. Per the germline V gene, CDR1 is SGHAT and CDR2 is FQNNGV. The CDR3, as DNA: TGTGCCAGCAGCCCTCTGGGGCTTGGTATTTACAATGAGCAGTTCTTC. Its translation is CASSPLGLGIYNEQFF.